The entry below gives a single TCR beta chain sequence along with its context. This record belongs to a study of shared clonotypes between healthy human individuals. The repertoire was sequenced with immunoSEQ multiplex PCR; TCRdb's copy has only in-frame clones and lacks some. The repertoire consists of a few million clones, with just over 90% occurring once and the leading ten covering about 0.41%. The receptor was isolated from a man younger than 35 in good health. Some clones in this sample may be carry-over from other donors' samples. The sequencing input was naive CD4+ T cells from PBMCs. Described subset: CD45RA+ positively selected.

CDR3 sequence: CASSSSTGEAFF. DNA of the CDR3: TGTGCCAGCAGCTCCAGCACCGGGGAGGCTTTCTTT. This chain connects TRBV7-9 to TRBJ1-1; D is ambiguous. V was shortened by 4 bases and J by 11 bases, with 14 bases between the two germline ends. Germline CDR1 SEHNR, CDR2 FQNEAQ (reference sequence). The CDR3 has 12 residues.